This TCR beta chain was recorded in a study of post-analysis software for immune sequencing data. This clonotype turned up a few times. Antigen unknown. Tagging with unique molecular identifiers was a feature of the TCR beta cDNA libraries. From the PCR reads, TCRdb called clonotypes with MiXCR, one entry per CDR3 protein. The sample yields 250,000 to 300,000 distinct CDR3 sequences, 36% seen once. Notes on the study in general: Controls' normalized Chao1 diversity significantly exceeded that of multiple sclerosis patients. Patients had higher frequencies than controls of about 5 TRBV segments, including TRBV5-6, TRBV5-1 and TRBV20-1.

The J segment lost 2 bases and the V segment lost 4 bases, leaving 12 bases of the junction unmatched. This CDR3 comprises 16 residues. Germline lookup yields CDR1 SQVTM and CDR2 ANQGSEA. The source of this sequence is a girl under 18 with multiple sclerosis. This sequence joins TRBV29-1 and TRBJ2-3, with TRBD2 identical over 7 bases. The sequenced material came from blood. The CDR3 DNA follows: TGCAGCGTTGCCGGCGGGGGAAGCGGGTTCACAGATACGCAGTATTTT. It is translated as CSVAGGGSGFTDTQYF.